The clone carrying this TCR beta chain turned up a few times. CDR3 size: 13 residues. V was pared by 1 base and J by 5 bases, with 6 bases between. This specimen belongs to a study of blood T cell repertoires in COVID-19. Method: immunoSEQ multiplex PCR; TCRdb's copy keeps in-frame clones and lacks some. This table has 200,000 to 300,000 clones, approximately 78% appearing once. V usage is TRBV12-3 or TRBV12-4 and J usage is TRBJ1-5, with D hard to call. The specimen sequenced was peripheral blood. The sequence was collected from a woman aged 60-75 years with active or convalescent COVID-19. The CDR3, as DNA: TGTGCCAGCAGTTTAGTGAGGGATCAGCCCCAGCATTTT. This encodes CASSLVRDQPQHF.